What follows are 29 T cell receptor beta chains derived from one specimen sequenced in a study of early stage breast cancer tumors. The data were produced by immunoSEQ multiplex PCR, yet TCRdb's version contains in-frame clones alone and is incomplete. The sample carries some 47,000 clones, 65% to 90% recorded once. Sequenced sample: blood. The receptors derive from a person in their fifties or sixties with breast cancer.

The chain has TRBV7-2 and TRBJ1-4; no reliable D call. This CDR3 contains 14 residues. In germline, CDR1 is SGHTA, CDR2 FQGNSA. The V end lost 6 bases, the J end lost 3 bases, and 11 bases lay between the germline ends. The CDR3 bases are TGTGCCAGCAGACCAAGCTGGGCTAATGAAAAACTGTTTTTT. Its translation: CASRPSWANEKLFF.

The J gene is TRBJ1-2, the V gene TRBV15; possibly TRBD1 for D (5 bases). Germline values: CDR1 LNHNV, CDR2 YYDKDF (reference sequence). The CDR3 contains 15 residues. The V and J ends lost 0 bases and 1 base respectively, with 9 bases between them. CDR3 DNA: TGTGCCACCAGCAGAGATCGGGACGGTAACTATGGCTACACCTTC. This encodes CATSRDRDGNYGYTF.

The chain combines TRBV7-5 with TRBJ1-5; the table's TRBD1 call for D was not verified on the DNA. TRBV7-5 is a listed pseudogene. This CDR3 has 19 amino acids. As DNA, the CDR3 is TGTGTCAGAAGCTTTCTCCGGGACAGGGGGTGGGAAAGCAATCAGCCCCAGCATTTT. This encodes CVRSFLRDRGWESNQPQHF.

The chain couples TRBV19 to TRBJ2-7, with 10 bases aligning to TRBD2. The V and J ends lost 5 bases and 4 bases, in that order; junction bases with no gene match: 5. The germline V gene encodes CDR1 LNHDA and CDR2 SQIVND (reference sequence). This CDR3 has 14 residues. This CDR3 reads CASSAGLAVYEQYF. The CDR3 DNA follows: TGTGCCAGTAGTGCCGGACTAGCGGTTTACGAGCAGTACTTC.

The chain links TRBV12-5 to TRBJ2-1, with D possibly matching TRBD2 (6 bases). The germline V gene has CDR1 LGHNT and CDR2 FRNRAP. Trimming took 0 bases from V and 3 from J, leaving 9 bases between them. There are 15 residues in the CDR3. Here the CDR3 reads CASGLVAGFYNEQFF. The DNA of the CDR3 is TGTGCTAGTGGTTTGGTAGCGGGTTTCTACAATGAGCAGTTCTTC. The entire variable domain, with the rest obtained from reference TRBV12-5 and TRBJ2-1, is as follows: DARVTQTPRHKVTEMGQEVTMRCQPILGHNTVFWYRQTMMQGLELLAYFRNRAPLDDSGMPKDRFSAEMPDATLATLKIQPSEPRDSAVYFCASGLVAGFYNEQFFGPGTRLTVL.

J is TRBJ2-5 and V is TRBV19; 7 bases align to TRBD2. This CDR3 contains 15 residues. V lost 5 bases, J lost 1 base, and 7 bases stayed unmatched. CDR1 and CDR2 (germline): LNHDA, SQIVND (reference sequence). The DNA of the CDR3 is TGTGCCAGTAGTGACCCGGGACTACCCCAAGAGACCCAGTACTTC. It yields the protein CASSDPGLPQETQYF.

V is TRBV2 and J is TRBJ2-7; 8 bases agree with TRBD1. The germline V gene encodes CDR1 SNHLY and CDR2 FYNNEI. CDR3 length: 14 residues. V shed 6 bases and J 6 bases; nucleotides not matched to a gene: 10. This CDR3 is CASRKETGDPEQYF. In DNA form, the CDR3 reads TGTGCCAGCAGGAAAGAGACAGGGGACCCCGAGCAGTACTTC.

This chain connects TRBV5-1 to TRBJ1-6; TRBD1 might be the D (5 bases). The V and J ends lost 0 bases and 6 bases respectively, with 10 bases between them. The CDR3 runs to 15 residues. Germline V gene sequence: CDR1 SGHRS, CDR2 YFSETQ. The CDR3 protein is CASSLVQGFNSPLHF. DNA of the CDR3: TGCGCCAGCAGCTTGGTTCAGGGTTTTAATTCACCCCTCCACTTT.

The chain recombines TRBV11-1 with TRBJ2-3; D is ambiguous. The CDR3 is 16 amino acids. Germline CDR1 and CDR2: SGHAT and FQDESV (reference sequence). The germline V and J ends were trimmed by 2 bases and 0 bases, with 12 bases remaining between them. In nucleotides, the CDR3 is TGTGCCAGCAGCTTATACCAGGTAGCAAGCACAGATACGCAGTATTTT. This codes for CASSLYQVASTDTQYF.

The rearrangement joins TRBV6-5 to TRBJ1-5; 7 bases line up with TRBD1. Germline CDR1 is MNHEY and CDR2 is SVGAGI. The J segment lost 7 bases and the V segment lost 5 bases, leaving 8 bases of the junction unmatched. The CDR3 has 14 amino acids. This CDR3 reads CASSLDRVGQPQHF. In nucleotides, the CDR3 is TGTGCCAGCAGTCTTGACAGGGTGGGGCAGCCCCAGCATTTT.

The CDR3 here is CASSPPVDEQFF. DNA for the CDR3: TGTGCCAGCAGCCCTCCGGTCGATGAGCAGTTCTTC. The chain carries TRBV7-8 and TRBJ2-1; D uncertain. The V end was cut by 5 bases, the J end by 8 bases, with 10 bases between. Germline V lookup: CDR1 SGHVS, CDR2 FQNEAQ. The length of the CDR3 is 12 residues. Supplemented by reference TRBV7-8 and TRBJ2-1, the full variable domain reads GAGVSQSPRYKVAKRGQDVALRCDPISGHVSLFWYQQALGQGPEFLTYFQNEAQLDKSGLPSDRFFAERPEGSVSTLKIQRTQQEDSAVYLCASSPPVDEQFFGPGTRLTVL.

The CDR3 loop reads CASSFDPTGNQPQHF. The CDR3 DNA is TGTGCCAGCAGTTTCGATCCGACAGGGAATCAGCCCCAGCATTTT. The chain links TRBV27 to TRBJ1-5; TRBD1 matches at 7 bases. V lost 3 bases to trimming and J lost 4 bases; unmatched junction nucleotides: 6. CDR3 length: 15 amino acids. Germline assignment: CDR1 MNHEY and CDR2 SMNVEV (reference sequence).

The genes are TRBV7-2 and TRBJ2-3; D not certain. This CDR3 comprises 14 residues. The germline V gene encodes CDR1 SGHTA and CDR2 FQGNSA. The V gene lost 2 bases and the J gene lost 0 bases, with 6 bases spanning the gap. The CDR3 protein is CASSLLISTDTQYF. The CDR3 DNA is TGTGCCAGCAGCTTATTAATAAGCACAGATACGCAGTATTTT.

Only one count was recorded for this clone. The chain recombines TRBV30 with TRBJ1-1; TRBD1 is a possible D gene (5 bases). This CDR3 comprises 12 residues. Germline V gene data show CDR1 as GTSNPN and CDR2 as SVGIG (reference sequence). Trimming left V 3 bases short and J 5 bases short, with 10 bases between. In DNA form, the CDR3 reads TGTGCCTGGAGAGGGGCATTAACTGAAGCTTTCTTT. The encoded protein is CAWRGALTEAFF.

This clone was counted a few times. The chain joins TRBV28 to TRBJ2-3; the D is unclear. CDR1 MDHEN and CDR2 SYDVKM come from the germline V gene. The V end lost 3 bases, the J end lost 1 base, and 8 bases lay between the germline ends. The CDR3 has 14 amino acids. The DNA for the CDR3 is TGTGCCAGCAGTTTCCTCTCCGGCACAGATACGCAGTATTTT. Its translation is CASSFLSGTDTQYF.

The CDR3, as DNA: TGCGCCAGCAGCCAAGGGGCGTATCGGGGTACGGAGACCCAGTACTTC. This gives the protein CASSQGAYRGTETQYF. V gene TRBV4-3 combines with J gene TRBJ2-5, with D perhaps TRBD2 (5 bases). Trimming cost V 1 base and J 5 bases, with 17 bases left between them. The germline V gene encodes CDR1 LGHNA and CDR2 YSLEER. The CDR3 length is 16 residues.

This clone was counted once. This sequence joins TRBV5-6 and TRBJ1-4; the D gene is possibly TRBD1 (5 bases). V shed 3 bases and J shed 8 bases, with 23 bases lying between them. The CDR3 covers 17 residues. From germline, CDR1 is SGHDT and CDR2 YYEEEE. The CDR3 coding sequence is TGTGCCAGCAGCTCCGGGACCGCTGTAGTAAATCCCGAAAAACTGTTTTTT. Encoded protein: CASSSGTAVVNPEKLFF. Together with reference TRBV5-6 and TRBJ1-4, the CDR3 gives the full variable domain: DAGVTQSPTHLIKTRGQQVTLRCSPKSGHDTVSWYQQALGQGPQFIFQYYEEEERQRGNFPDRFSGHQFPNYSSELNVNALLLGDSALYLCASSSGTAVVNPEKLFFGSGTQLSVL.

The rearrangement joins TRBV7-3 to TRBJ1-2; 7 bases map to TRBD1. Germline V gives CDR1 SGHTA, CDR2 FQGTGA. The CDR3 has 13 amino acids. V dropped 5 bases and J dropped 3; count of bases not matched to a gene: 3. DNA for the CDR3: TGTGCCAGCAGCCCTGACAGGGACTATGGCTACACCTTC. This encodes CASSPDRDYGYTF.

The CDR3 sequence: CASSETPLTGELFF. As DNA, the CDR3 is TGCGCCAGCAGCGAGACCCCCTTAACCGGGGAGCTGTTTTTT. V usage is TRBV10-1 and J usage is TRBJ2-2; D gene uncertain. CDR3 length: 14 amino acids. CDR1 and CDR2 from the germline V gene are WNHNN and SYGVQD (reference sequence). V was trimmed by 6 bases and J by 5 bases, leaving 13 bases between them.

This clone was counted once. The CDR3 is CASSQGPGGQYF. Written as DNA, the CDR3 is TGCGCCAGCAGCCAAGGACCCGGGGGGCAGTACTTC. The V call is TRBV4-3, the J call TRBJ2-7; possibly TRBD2 for D (6 bases). With 1 base removed from V and 9 bases from J, the gap between germline ends came to 10 bases. CDR3 length equals 12 residues. Germline V CDR1 and CDR2: LGHNA, YSLEER.

The chain has TRBV7-2 and TRBJ2-5, with 8 bases that match TRBD2. Trimming removed 3 bases from V and 4 bases from J; junction bases left unmatched: 4. CDR3 length equals 14 residues. Looked up from germline, CDR1 is SGHTA and CDR2 is FQGNSA. CDR3 sequence reads: CASSFLSGGETQYF. CDR3 DNA: TGTGCCAGCAGCTTTTTGAGCGGGGGAGAGACCCAGTACTTC.

This sequence joins TRBV5-1 and TRBJ2-1; D gene uncertain. V lost 0 bases and J 13 bases, leaving 11 bases between the germline ends. The CDR3 extends over 12 amino acids. CDR1 is SGHRS and CDR2 is YFSETQ in the germline V gene. The CDR3: CASSLGDSNQFF. The CDR3 nucleotides are TGCGCCAGCAGCTTGGGCGATTCCAACCAGTTCTTC.

This clone has more than one count but fewer than ten. The chain's CDR3 is CASSLGGANTGELFF. The CDR3 DNA is TGTGCCAGCAGCCTAGGGGGGGCAAACACCGGGGAGCTGTTTTTT. The chain employs TRBV6-4 and TRBJ2-2; a weak D match, TRBD2 (7 bases). Germline values: CDR1 MRHNA, CDR2 SNTAGT. The CDR3 spans 15 residues. With 6 bases removed from V and 2 bases from J, the gap between germline ends came to 13 bases.

Only a few counts were recorded for this clone. This CDR3 reads CASSHAPGQGYGYTF. The CDR3 nucleotides are TGTGCCAGCAGTCACGCCCCGGGACAGGGGTATGGCTACACCTTC. This chain connects TRBV5-6 to TRBJ1-2; 10 nucleotides match TRBD1. J was trimmed by 5 bases and V by 5 bases; bases with no gene match: 9. This CDR3 is built from 15 residues. Per germline, CDR1 SGHDT and CDR2 YYEEEE.

The rearrangement joins TRBV5-4 to TRBJ2-3; unclear D gene. In germline, CDR1 is SGHNT, CDR2 YYREEE (reference sequence). Deletions cut 0 bases from V and 1 base from J, with 3 bases between. The CDR3 has 13 amino acids. Written as DNA, the CDR3 is TGTGCCAGCAGCTTGGAGGGCACAGATACGCAGTATTTT. As protein: CASSLEGTDTQYF.

This chain links TRBV18 with TRBJ2-3; D gene uncertain. The V end was cut by 3 bases, the J end by 0 bases, with 10 bases between. Germline V lookup: CDR1 KGHSH, CDR2 LQKENI. This CDR3 comprises 15 residues. In nucleotides, the CDR3 is TGTGCCAGCTCACCTCCAGGTCCCAGCACAGATACGCAGTATTTT. The encoded protein is CASSPPGPSTDTQYF.

The V gene is TRBV28, the J gene TRBJ2-7; 7 nucleotides line up with TRBD1. The J segment lost 2 bases and the V segment lost 7 bases, leaving 8 bases of the junction unmatched. The CDR3 runs 14 residues. Germline V gene data show CDR1 as MDHEN and CDR2 as SYDVKM. CDR3 bases: TGTGCCAGCACCTTGTCAGGGGGTACCTACGAGCAGTACTTC. Amino acid sequence: CASTLSGGTYEQYF.

The chain employs TRBV7-9 and TRBJ2-3; D may match TRBD1 or TRBD2 (5 bases each). The germline V and J ends were trimmed by 1 base and 5 bases, with 10 bases remaining between them. Germline assignment: CDR1 SEHNR and CDR2 FQNEAQ (reference sequence). The CDR3 covers 14 residues. CDR3 in DNA: TGTGCCAGCAGCTTAGGAGGGGCGGAAGATACGCAGTATTTT. Amino acids: CASSLGGAEDTQYF.

The CDR3 protein is CASSPGQPYEQYF. The CDR3 coding sequence is TGTGCCAGCTCACCAGGACAGCCCTACGAGCAGTACTTC. The chain joins TRBV18 to TRBJ2-7; the D gene is possibly TRBD1 (6 bases). Germline values: CDR1 KGHSH, CDR2 LQKENI. The CDR3 is 13 residues long. Between the trimmed V and J ends, which lost 2 bases and 2 bases, there was a span of 7 bases.